A single sample gave rise to the 7 T cell receptor beta chains below, sequenced in a study of cytomegalovirus exposure and HLA in healthy donors. The PCR employed 60 Vbeta primers together with 13 Jbeta primers. The data were produced by immunoSEQ multiplex PCR, yet TCRdb's version contains in-frame clones alone and is incomplete. This sample yields around 230,000 clones, of which roughly 78% are seen a single time; about 0.47% belongs to the top ten. The sample comprised PBMCs. The receptors come from a boy aged 10-17 years in good health and CMV-seronegative.

This clone was detected only a few times. V and J are TRBV2 and TRBJ1-5, with 8 bases identical to TRBD1. This CDR3 region has 14 residues. The germline gives CDR1 SNHLY, CDR2 FYNNEI. V trimming: 4 bases; J trimming: 4 bases; junction bases outside the gene matches: 3. The DNA for the CDR3 is TGTGCCAGCAGTGGAGGACAGGGTAATCAGCCCCAGCATTTT. Translated, it gives CASSGGQGNQPQHF.

This chain connects TRBV6-5 to TRBJ1-1, with a weak D call TRBD1 (6 bases). The CDR3 contains 14 residues. Germline assignment: CDR1 MNHEY and CDR2 SVGAGI. The germline V and J ends were trimmed by 2 bases and 7 bases, with 14 bases remaining between them. The CDR3 region is CASSYVAGALEAFF. The CDR3 DNA is TGTGCCAGCAGTTACGTGGCAGGGGCTCTTGAAGCTTTCTTT.

The V and J genes are TRBV10-3 and TRBJ2-1; 8 bases align to TRBD2. CDR1 and CDR2 from the germline V gene are ENHRY and SYGVKD. The CDR3 has 16 amino acids. Trimming at V came to 6 bases and at J to 1 base, leaving 8 bases not matched to a gene. CDR3 DNA: TGTGCCATCAGCCAACTGGCTAGCGGGTCCTACAATGAGCAGTTCTTC. This codes for CAISQLASGSYNEQFF.

This clone was seen more than once but under ten times. The chain has TRBV11-3 and TRBJ1-1; D ambiguous. The length of the CDR3 is 14 residues. Germline lookup yields CDR1 SGHNT and CDR2 YENEEA. Trimming stripped 3 bases from V and 10 bases from J, with 18 bases between. CDR3 loop: CASSFTTSKVSAFF. The CDR3 nucleotides are TGTGCCAGCAGCTTTACTACATCTAAAGTGTCAGCTTTCTTT.

The V gene is TRBV2, the J gene TRBJ2-7; tentatively, D is TRBD2 (7 bases). V was pared by 5 bases and J by 4 bases, with 18 bases between. The CDR3 totals 15 residues. Germline V CDR1 and CDR2: SNHLY, FYNNEI. CDR3 in amino acids: CASSSQGRANYEQYF. The CDR3 DNA is TGTGCCAGCAGTTCCCAGGGGAGGGCGAATTACGAGCAGTACTTC. Together with reference TRBV2 and TRBJ2-7, the CDR3 gives the full variable domain: EPEVTQTPSHQVTQMGQEVILRCVPISNHLYFYWYRQILGQKVEFLVSFYNNEISEKSEIFDDQFSVERPDGSNFTLKIRSTKLEDSAMYFCASSSQGRANYEQYFGPGTRLTVT.

V and J are TRBV11-3 and TRBJ1-2; 7 bases match TRBD1. In germline, CDR1 is SGHNT, CDR2 YENEEA. V lost 5 bases and J lost 8; bases outside the gene matches: 11. CDR3 length: 14 amino acids. The CDR3, as DNA: TGTGCCAGCAGCCCGAGCCGGGACAGTGAAGGCTACACCTTC. It codes for CASSPSRDSEGYTF.

The chain has TRBV2 and TRBJ2-3; TRBD1 aligns across 9 bases. Germline V gene data show CDR1 as SNHLY and CDR2 as FYNNEI. The V segment lost 2 bases and the J segment 6 bases; nucleotides outside the gene matches: 6. The CDR3 has 15 residues. CDR3 protein: CASSETGGEWDTQYF. In DNA, the CDR3 is TGTGCCAGCAGTGAAACAGGGGGCGAGTGGGATACGCAGTATTTT.